These 10 T cell receptor beta chains came from one sample sequenced in a study of shared clonotypes between healthy human individuals. CD45RO-negative CD8 cells positively selected for CCR7 made up the naive population, which excluded terminally differentiated effector memory CD45RA+ cells. The data were produced by immunoSEQ multiplex PCR, yet TCRdb's version contains in-frame clones alone and is incomplete. The sample contains 550,000 to 650,000 clones, 90% to 97% of which appear only once. The sequenced material came from naive CD8+ T cells sorted from blood. The receptors originated from a woman in her thirties in good health.

The CDR3 protein is CASTFRVSDTEAFF. The CDR3 DNA reads as TGTGCCAGCACCTTCCGGGTTTCAGACACTGAAGCTTTCTTT. V usage is TRBV7-9 and J usage is TRBJ1-1, with unresolved D. The germline V gene has CDR1 SEHNR and CDR2 FQNEAQ (reference sequence). This CDR3 spans 14 amino acids. Trimming took 7 bases from V and 3 from J, leaving 15 bases between them.

The chain is built from TRBV28 and TRBJ2-7, with a possible D match to TRBD2 (5 bases). The germline V gene encodes CDR1 MDHEN and CDR2 SYDVKM. Deletions cut 2 bases from V and 4 bases from J, with 12 bases between. This CDR3 contains 14 residues. The CDR3 region is CASSLRLARYEQYF. CDR3 nucleotides: TGTGCCAGCAGTTTAAGGCTAGCTAGGTACGAGCAGTACTTC.

The chain has TRBV5-6 and TRBJ2-7, with 14 bases identical to TRBD2. The CDR3 is made up of 16 amino acids. Trimming at V came to 4 bases and at J to 4 bases, leaving 7 bases not matched to a gene. Germline loops: CDR1 SGHDT, CDR2 YYEEEE. The CDR3 region has the DNA TGTGCCAGCAGCGAGGGACTAGCGGGAGTAAGATACGAGCAGTACTTC. Translating gives CASSEGLAGVRYEQYF.

This clone was seen a single time. V gene TRBV29-1 combines with J gene TRBJ2-1, with no clear D. V lost 4 bases, J lost 8 bases, and 9 bases lay in between. Germline lookup yields CDR1 SQVTM and CDR2 ANQGSEA. The CDR3 spans 11 residues. CDR3 in amino acids: CSVGEVHEQFF. CDR3 sequence (DNA): TGCAGCGTTGGAGAGGTTCATGAGCAGTTCTTC.

V usage is TRBV29-1 and J usage is TRBJ2-2; D remains unclear. From germline, CDR1 is SQVTM and CDR2 ANQGSEA. CDR3 length equals 15 residues. The germline V and J ends were trimmed by 3 bases and 2 bases, with 13 bases remaining between them. As DNA, the CDR3 is TGCAGCGTTGAGGTAAAGGACGTAAACACCGGGGAGCTGTTTTTT. It codes for CSVEVKDVNTGELFF.

The chain combines TRBV27 with TRBJ2-2, with 7 positions matching TRBD2. J lost 1 base, V lost 5 bases, and 7 bases had no gene match. Germline V gives CDR1 MNHEY, CDR2 SMNVEV (reference sequence). This CDR3 is built from 16 residues. Written as DNA, the CDR3 is TGTGCCAGCAGTCCTTTGGGGGGGTGGAACACCGGGGAGCTGTTTTTT. Translating gives CASSPLGGWNTGELFF.

The rearrangement joins TRBV19 to TRBJ2-1, with 12 nucleotides matching TRBD2. CDR3 length: 17 amino acids. The trim removed 11 bases at V and 4 bases at J, leaving 15 bases unmatched. Germline lookup yields CDR1 LNHDA and CDR2 SQIVND (reference sequence). The CDR3 loop reads CALQASGREGLYNEQFF. For the CDR3, the DNA is TGTGCCTTGCAGGCTAGCGGGAGGGAGGGGCTATACAATGAGCAGTTCTTC.

Note on this clone: The junction differs from germline at one of its ends, possibly a read error. V and J are TRBV6-5 and TRBJ1-5; 9 nucleotides line up with TRBD1. The CDR3 contains 14 residues. Germline V gene lookup returns CDR1 MNHEY and CDR2 SVGAGI. The CDR3 coding sequence is TGTGCCAGCAGTCCGGGACAGGGCAAGCAGCCCCAGCATTTT. Translated: CASSPGQGKQPQHF.

The CDR3 loop reads CASSQDRVATNEKLFF. The CDR3 DNA is TGCGCCAGCAGCCAAGACAGGGTGGCAACTAATGAAAAACTGTTTTTT. The chain carries TRBV5-1 and TRBJ1-4; 7 bases are a match to TRBD1. CDR1 and CDR2 (germline): SGHRS, YFSETQ. The CDR3 is 16 amino acids. Trimming cost V 4 bases and J 0 bases; bases outside gene matches: 6.

This sequence joins TRBV28 and TRBJ2-2; the D gene is possibly TRBD2 (6 bases). V lost 5 bases and J 0 bases, leaving 13 bases between the germline ends. The CDR3 is 16 residues long. The V gene's germline CDR1 is MDHEN and CDR2 SYDVKM. The CDR3 loop is CASSQRLAANTGELFF. Written as DNA, the CDR3 is TGTGCCAGCAGTCAGCGATTAGCGGCGAACACCGGGGAGCTGTTTTTT.